The 5 T cell receptor beta chains listed next were all sequenced from one sample in a study of OX40 agonist ivuxolimab in advanced cancers. Here immunoSEQ multiplex PCR was the method, and the copy in TCRdb shows in-frame clones only, minus some. The table records about 100,000 clones, approximately 84% of them present only once. The input for sequencing was CD4+ or CD8+ T cells sorted from blood, taken in a trial of the OX40 agonist ivuxolimab. These receptors came from an adult with an advanced solid tumor such as melanoma, head and neck, liver or kidney cancer.

This chain links TRBV5-6 with TRBJ2-5; 7 bases match TRBD1. The CDR3 covers 14 residues. V lost 2 bases, J lost 2 bases, and 3 bases stayed unmatched. Germline CDR1 SGHDT, CDR2 YYEEEE. CDR3 sequence: CASSFRQGQETQYF. For the CDR3, the DNA is TGTGCCAGCAGCTTCAGACAGGGACAAGAGACCCAGTACTTC.

The CDR3 protein is CASSQKSSYNEQFF. The CDR3 nucleotides read TGTGCCAGCAGTCAGAAGAGCTCCTACAATGAGCAGTTCTTC. The chain links TRBV9 to TRBJ2-1, with D uncertain. Germline V lookup: CDR1 SGDLS, CDR2 YYNGEE. V lost 5 bases, J lost 0 bases, and 9 bases lay in between. The CDR3 loop spans 14 amino acids.

The chain has TRBV7-2 and TRBJ2-7; D is ambiguous. Trimming removed 2 bases from V and 1 base from J, with 6 bases in between. CDR3 size: 13 residues. CDR1 and CDR2 from the germline V gene are SGHTA and FQGNSA. The chain's CDR3 is CASSLSSSYEQYF. The DNA of the CDR3 is TGTGCCAGCAGCTTATCGTCATCCTACGAGCAGTACTTC.

DNA of the CDR3: TGTGCCAGCAGCTTCTCTAGCGGGAGGGCCCTCAACGAGCAGTACTTC. The encoded protein is CASSFSSGRALNEQYF. The V gene is TRBV7-8, the J gene TRBJ2-7; 12 bases are a match to TRBD2. CDR1 and CDR2 (germline): SGHVS, FQNEAQ. The junction had 8 bases not matched to a gene; V was cut back by 3 bases and J by 5 bases. This CDR3 has 16 amino acids. The entire variable domain, with the rest obtained from reference TRBV7-8 and TRBJ2-7, is as follows: GAGVSQSPRYKVAKRGQDVALRCDPISGHVSLFWYQQALGQGPEFLTYFQNEAQLDKSGLPSDRFFAERPEGSVSTLKIQRTQQEDSAVYLCASSFSSGRALNEQYFGPGTRLTVT.

The V call is TRBV6-1, the J call TRBJ2-7; no clear D. V dropped 6 bases and J dropped 0 bases, with 12 bases sitting between them. Germline V gene lookup returns CDR1 MNHNS and CDR2 SASEGT. CDR3 length equals 14 residues. For the CDR3, the DNA is TGTGCCAGCAGCCCTATCGGGTACTCCTACGAGCAGTACTTC. Translating gives CASSPIGYSYEQYF.